This TCR beta chain was found in a study of T-cell reconstitution after alpha-beta-depleted transplantation in children. General study points: After transplant, high TCRbeta diversity at day 60 in some patients arose from surviving recipient T cells and thymic progenitors. By about two months after transplant, alpha-beta T cells reportedly arose from several hundred graft clones that had expanded. Newly produced T cells mostly accounted for T-cell counts and diversity one year post-transplant.

Trimming removed 4 bases at V and 1 base at J, with 14 bases between. The CDR3 has 15 residues. Germline loops: CDR1 SEHNR, CDR2 FQNEAQ (reference sequence). Details on this clonotype: Antigen: not known.

Unique molecular identifiers were incorporated into the prepared TCRbeta library. In TCRdb, the PCR reads were re-called with MiXCR into one record per CDR3 protein. The sample gives 400,000 to 450,000 distinct CDR3 sequences, 43% of which show up once; approximately 30% is in the top ten. The sequences come from PBMCs, collected before TCRalphabeta/CD19-depleted stem cell transplant. This TCR came from a girl aged 2 to 9 with aplastic anemia, due to receive a stem cell transplant. The chain carries TRBV7-9 and TRBJ2-7; tentative D call: TRBD2 (6 bases). Here the CDR3 DNA reads TGTGCCAGCAGCTCTGGCGGGAAAATTTCCTACGAGCAGTACTTC. Protein: CASSSGGKISYEQYF.